These T cell receptor beta chains were read from a single sample in a study. Each CDR3 protein gets one entry after TCRdb re-called the 5' RACE reads with MiXCR. This table has 13,000 or so distinct CDR3 sequences, roughly 51% appearing once. Source material: tumor-infiltrating Tregs sorted from the breast tumor. All receptors come from a female donor with breast cancer. Each CDR3 is given with its conserved first and last residue. Fields, in order: clone size, J gene, D gene, V gene, CDR3 DNA, CDR3 protein. D genes are given only for firm matches. Not every row has a clone size; where given, it reads once, few, many or a size class.

>.|TRBJ1-1|.|TRBV5-1
TGCGCCAGCAGCTCCGGGACGGCGAACACTGAAGCTTTCTTT
CASSSGTANTEAFF
>.|TRBJ1-2|.|TRBV7-2
TGTGCCAGCAGCTCCTCGCCGGGCGGCTACACCTTC
CASSSSPGGYTF
>once|TRBJ1-5|TRBD1|TRBV27
TGTGCCAGCAGATCCGCCGGGACAGTTCAGCCCCAGCATTTT
CASRSAGTVQPQHF
>.|TRBJ2-1|TRBD1|TRBV10-1
TGCGCCAGCAGTGGACAGGGCAGGGGCAATGAGCAGTTCTTC
CASSGQGRGNEQFF
>.|TRBJ1-1|.|TRBV29-1
TGCAGCGTTTCCCTAAGGAGGCCGCGGAACACTGAAGCTTTCTTT
CSVSLRRPRNTEAFF
>.|TRBJ1-1|.|TRBV7-9
TGTGCCAGCAGCCCCCGAGCGCCAGGGGAAGCTCTCTTT
CASSPRAPGEALF
>few|TRBJ1-1|.|TRBV5-6
TGTGCCAGCAGCTTCGGGGGGAACACTGAAGCTTTCTTT
CASSFGGNTEAFF
>.|TRBJ2-1|.|TRBV20-1
TGCAGTGCTAGAGTTAGCGGCTCCTACAATGAGCAGTTCTTC
CSARVSGSYNEQFF
>.|TRBJ2-3|TRBD2|TRBV5-1
TGCGCCAGCAGCTCCGACCGAACTAGCGGGAGGGCTCGGGGCACAGATACGCAGTATTTT
CASSSDRTSGRARGTDTQYF
>.|TRBJ1-3|.|TRBV5-1
TGCGCCAGCAGCTTGGTTGGACAGAAAAGTTCTGGAAACACCATATATTTT
CASSLVGQKSSGNTIYF
>.|TRBJ2-1|.|TRBV25-1
TGTGCCAGCCGGACAACGGAGCGGCAGTTCTTC
CASRTTERQFF
>.|TRBJ1-6|TRBD1|TRBV30
TGTGCCTGGAGTCACGAGACAGGGACCCGAGCCCTCCACTTT
CAWSHETGTRALHF
>few|TRBJ2-3|.|TRBV6-5
TGTGCCAGCAGTCCCCACCCAGATACGCAGTATTTT
CASSPHPDTQYF
>.|TRBJ2-3|TRBD2|TRBV7-2
TGTGCCAGCAGCAAGGGGCTAGCGGGAGGGCCTGTAGAGACAGATACGCAGTATTTT
CASSKGLAGGPVETDTQYF
>.|TRBJ1-5|.|TRBV6-5
TGTGCCAGCGGCCCCAGCGGGGCCGGGAAATCTCAGCCCCAGCATTTT
CASGPSGAGKSQPQHF
>once|TRBJ1-3|.|TRBV6-5
TGTGCCAGCAGTTACTCAAGTCCACGCTCTGGAAACACCATATATTTT
CASSYSSPRSGNTIYF
>.|TRBJ2-5|.|TRBV10-3
TGTGCCATCAGTGGGGGGGACTACCAAGAGACCCAGTACTTC
CAISGGDYQETQYF
>.|TRBJ1-1|TRBD1|TRBV6-5
TGTGCCAGCAGTTACAGGGACAGTGAAGCTTTCTTT
CASSYRDSEAFF
>few|TRBJ2-5|.|TRBV7-8
TGTGCCAGCAGCTTATACCAAGAGACCCAGTACTTC
CASSLYQETQYF
>.|TRBJ1-6|.|TRBV11-2
TGTGCCAGCAGCTTGATAGATCATTCACCCCTCCACTTT
CASSLIDHSPLHF
>few|TRBJ1-1|TRBD1|TRBV20-1
TGCAGTCCCGGACAGGGCGGCAACACTGAAGCTTTCTTT
CSPGQGGNTEAFF
>.|TRBJ1-5|.|TRBV20-1
TGCAGTGCCCGAGGAGGGGACAATCAGCCCCAGCATTTT
CSARGGDNQPQHF
>.|TRBJ2-7|.|TRBV4-2
TGTGCCAGCAGCCCTTCCGAGATGGCCGAGCAGTACTTC
CASSPSEMAEQYF
>.|TRBJ2-5|.|TRBV19
TGTGCCAGTAGTATTCGTTCCCCGACCCCAAGGGGAGAGACCCAGTACTTC
CASSIRSPTPRGETQYF
>.|TRBJ1-5|TRBD1|TRBV15
TGTGCCACCAGCAGAGTACGACAGGGCCCTTATCAGCCCCAGCATTTT
CATSRVRQGPYQPQHF
>.|TRBJ1-1|.|TRBV20-1
TGCAGTGCTAGAGAGGGTTACACTGAAGCTTTCTTT
CSAREGYTEAFF
>few|TRBJ2-1|TRBD2|TRBV14
TGTGCCAGCAGCCATCTCGGGAGGGGGAGCTCCTACAATGAGCAGTTCTTC
CASSHLGRGSSYNEQFF
>.|TRBJ2-5|.|TRBV7-2
TGTGCCAGCAGCCCCCGGCCCGTAGACGGGGAGACCCAGTACTTC
CASSPRPVDGETQYF